Each of the 27 T cell receptor beta chains below was sequenced from the same sample in a study of identifying expanded T cells in peripheral blood (dated by TCRdb to about 2019). Receptors were amplified or captured by the immunoSEQ multiplex PCR assay. The clones in this table, taken by TCRdb from immuneACCESS, are in-frame only. Not every clone is retained; where verified, under half of the shortfall comes from an unresolved V gene, and the cause of the rest is unknown. The sample table contains about 63,000 clones; only one count was recorded for over 80% of them. About 18% of the sample is taken by the ten largest. Sequenced sample: blood. These receptors all stem from a person between 18 and 75 years old in good health.

This clone was recorded once. The genes are TRBV19 and TRBJ2-7; either TRBD1 or TRBD2 may fit D (5 bases each). The germline gives CDR1 LNHDA, CDR2 SQIVND (reference sequence). This CDR3 region has 16 residues. Deletions cut 5 bases from V and 2 bases from J, with 19 bases between. Here the CDR3 reads CASSPSGSRGTYEQYF. CDR3 nucleotide sequence: TGTGCCAGTAGTCCCTCGGGATCGAGGGGCACCTACGAGCAGTACTTC.

Only a few counts were recorded for this clone. The chain uses TRBV30 and TRBJ2-7, with D unresolved. V lost 2 bases to trimming and J lost 1 base, with 6 bases between them. CDR3 size: 12 residues. From germline, CDR1 is GTSNPN and CDR2 SVGIG (reference sequence). CDR3 DNA: TGTGCCTGGAGTCTGTTATCCTACGAGCAGTACTTC. It yields the protein CAWSLLSYEQYF.

This chain links TRBV7-2 with TRBJ2-6; the D call may be TRBD1 or TRBD2 (5 bases each). Looked up from germline, CDR1 is SGHTA and CDR2 is FQGNSA. Trimming took off 2 bases at V and 2 bases at J, with 13 bases between the two ends. This CDR3 has 17 residues. The CDR3 DNA reads TGTGCCAGCAGCTTAAGCTCAGGGACGACTGGGGCCAACGTCCTGACTTTC. Translated: CASSLSSGTTGANVLTF.

The rearrangement uses TRBV2 and TRBJ2-7, with D maybe TRBD1 (5 bases). This CDR3 has 13 amino acids. Germline V gives CDR1 SNHLY, CDR2 FYNNEI. V was clipped by 7 bases and J by 7 bases, with 17 bases between them. Here the CDR3 DNA reads TGTGCCAGCACCAGGGTAACCCTCAGGGAGCAGTACGTC. Residues: CASTRVTLREQYV.

The J gene is TRBJ2-1, the V gene TRBV7-3; 8 nucleotides match TRBD1. The trim removed 1 base at V and 2 bases at J, leaving 1 base unmatched. Per germline, CDR1 SGHTA and CDR2 FQGTGA. The CDR3 sequence is 15 residues long. The CDR3 loop reads CASSLRGQAYNEQFF. The CDR3 coding sequence is TGTGCCAGCAGCTTAAGGGGACAGGCCTACAATGAGCAGTTCTTC.

There are a few counts of this clone. This sequence joins TRBV29-1 and TRBJ2-5; TRBD2 might be the D (6 bases). The CDR3 totals 13 residues. The V and J ends lost 4 bases and 2 bases respectively, with 11 bases between them. Germline V CDR1 and CDR2: SQVTM, ANQGSEA. This CDR3 is CSVVGGIQETQYF. As DNA, the CDR3 is TGCAGCGTTGTGGGCGGGATTCAAGAGACCCAGTACTTC. The full variable domain, its missing parts supplied by reference TRBV29-1 and TRBJ2-5, is SAVISQKPSRDICQRGTSLTIQCQVDSQVTMMFWYRQQPGQSLTLIATANQGSEATYESGFVIDKFPISRPNLTFSTLTVSNMSPEDSSIYLCSVVGGIQETQYFGPGTRLLVL.

There are a few counts of this clone. V is TRBV6-5 and J is TRBJ1-6, with D hard to call. This CDR3 region has 14 residues. With 5 bases removed from V and 7 bases from J, the gap between germline ends came to 12 bases. Germline CDR1 is MNHEY and CDR2 is SVGAGI. CDR3 coding DNA: TGTGCCAGCAGTAATGACAAGCTCAATTCACCCCTCCACTTT. It is translated as CASSNDKLNSPLHF.

The chain joins TRBV11-2 to TRBJ2-2; the D gene is possibly TRBD2 (5 bases). The CDR3 is 15 residues long. Germline loops: CDR1 SGHAT, CDR2 FQNNGV. Trimming stripped 5 bases from V and 0 bases from J, with 10 bases between. This chain's CDR3 is CASSKSGTNTGELFF. The CDR3 DNA sequence: TGTGCCAGCAGCAAATCCGGGACGAACACCGGGGAGCTGTTTTTT.

V is TRBV6-6 and J is TRBJ1-2, with 7 bases identical to TRBD1. Per the germline V gene, CDR1 is MNHNY and CDR2 is SVGAGI (reference sequence). The CDR3 is 14 amino acids. Losses at the gene ends were 5 bases for V and 3 bases for J; bases not matched to a gene: 6. Here the CDR3 DNA reads TGTGCCAGCAGTCCAAGACAGGGTTACTATGGCTACACCTTC. Translated: CASSPRQGYYGYTF.

CDR3 coding DNA: TGTGCCAGCAGGCTAGCAGGGATAGAGACCCAGTACTTC. Protein: CASRLAGIETQYF. The V and J genes are TRBV5-6 and TRBJ2-5; D is possibly TRBD1 or TRBD2 (5 bases each). Trimming shortened V by 5 bases and J by 4 bases, and 12 bases separated the two germline ends. Germline V gives CDR1 SGHDT, CDR2 YYEEEE. The CDR3 is 13 amino acids.

The genes are TRBV11-2 and TRBJ2-1; unclear D gene. CDR1 SGHAT and CDR2 FQNNGV come from the germline V gene. The length of the CDR3 is 14 residues. Trimming pared 5 bases from V and 0 bases from J, leaving 8 bases between. In nucleotides, the CDR3 is TGTGCCAGCAGCCGGTGGGGCTCCTACAATGAGCAGTTCTTC. It translates to CASSRWGSYNEQFF.

This clone occurred a few times. This chain uses TRBV6-1 with TRBJ2-1; D may be TRBD2 (6 bases). The ends were cut back, 0 bases at V and 1 base at J, with 7 bases in the middle. The CDR3 covers 15 residues. Germline V gene lookup returns CDR1 MNHNS and CDR2 SASEGT. Here the CDR3 DNA reads TGTGCCAGCAGTGAAGCGGGGAGGTCCTACAATGAGCAGTTCTTC. Translating it yields CASSEAGRSYNEQFF.

J is TRBJ1-1 and V is TRBV19; D is possibly TRBD1 (5 bases). Germline CDR1 reads LNHDA; CDR2 reads SQIVND (reference sequence). The germline V and J ends were trimmed by 7 bases and 2 bases, with 17 bases remaining between them. This CDR3 has 15 residues. CDR3 amino acids: CASILDGAFNTEAFF. In DNA, the CDR3 is TGTGCCAGTATTCTGGACGGGGCTTTCAACACTGAAGCTTTCTTT.

The rearrangement uses TRBV30 and TRBJ2-7; 8 nucleotides line up with TRBD2. This CDR3 is 14 amino acids long. The V and J ends lost 0 bases and 6 bases, in that order; junction bases with no gene match: 7. Germline V gene data show CDR1 as GTSNPN and CDR2 as SVGIG (reference sequence). The CDR3 DNA reads TGTGCCTGGAGTGTAATAAGCGGGAGTGGCGAGCAGTACTTC. Protein product: CAWSVISGSGEQYF.

V and J are TRBV14 and TRBJ1-2; D gene unclear. The V end lost 1 base, the J end lost 8 bases, and 14 bases lay between the germline ends. The CDR3 loop spans 14 amino acids. Germline V gene lookup returns CDR1 SGHDN and CDR2 FVKESK. CDR3 coding DNA: TGTGCCAGCAGCCAAGCGGTCGCCGTCGGCGGCTACACCTTC. Amino acid sequence: CASSQAVAVGGYTF.

This sequence joins TRBV6-6 and TRBJ1-1; 7 bases align to TRBD1. The CDR3 has 13 residues. The J segment lost 6 bases and the V segment lost 5 bases, leaving 6 bases of the junction unmatched. CDR1 MNHNY and CDR2 SVGAGI come from the germline V gene (reference sequence). Here the CDR3 reads CASSPHRGAEAFF. For the CDR3, the DNA is TGTGCCAGCAGTCCCCACAGGGGTGCTGAAGCTTTCTTT.

The rearrangement joins TRBV4-3 to TRBJ2-4, with TRBD2 identical over 8 bases. The germline V gene encodes CDR1 LGHNA and CDR2 YSLEER. The CDR3 is 17 residues long. V shed 3 bases, J shed 1 base, and the junction held 8 bases outside the gene matches. The CDR3: CASSHGRADIAKNIQYF. The CDR3 nucleotides are TGCGCCAGCAGCCACGGGAGGGCCGATATTGCCAAAAACATTCAGTACTTC.

V usage is TRBV6-4 and J usage is TRBJ2-1; D gene ambiguous. This CDR3 spans 11 amino acids. The germline CDR1 and CDR2 sequences are MRHNA and SNTAGT. Trimming left V 6 bases short and J 7 bases short, with 7 bases between. The chain's CDR3 is CASSHLNEQFF. In DNA form, the CDR3 reads TGTGCCAGCAGCCACTTAAATGAGCAGTTCTTC.

This clone was seen a handful of times. V usage is TRBV5-1 and J usage is TRBJ2-1; D not certain. CDR3 size: 14 residues. The germline gives CDR1 SGHRS, CDR2 YFSETQ. V lost 1 base, J lost 9 bases, and 14 bases lay in between. The CDR3 sequence: CASSLTAGFGEQFF. The DNA of the CDR3 is TGCGCCAGCAGCTTGACCGCTGGGTTCGGTGAGCAGTTCTTC.

The genes are TRBV7-2 and TRBJ2-1, with 7 bases fitting TRBD1. The CDR3 contains 15 residues. Germline loops: CDR1 SGHTA, CDR2 FQGNSA. J lost 5 bases, V lost 2 bases, and 6 bases had no gene match. The CDR3 coding sequence is TGTGCCAGCAGCTTAACGGCAGGGGGTGACAATGAGCAGTTCTTC. It yields the protein CASSLTAGGDNEQFF.

This chain connects TRBV6-6 to TRBJ1-4; D not certain. V was shortened by 2 bases and J by 8 bases, with 18 bases between the two germline ends. This CDR3 spans 16 amino acids. Germline CDR1 is MNHNY and CDR2 is SVGAGI (reference sequence). The CDR3 nucleotides read TGTGCCAGCAGTTACCCCTCAGGTGTGAGAGGGGAAAAACTGTTTTTT. Protein product: CASSYPSGVRGEKLFF.

V and J are TRBV18 and TRBJ2-3, with 12 nucleotides matching TRBD2. J gave up 5 bases and V 6 bases, and 9 bases lay outside the gene matches. This CDR3 has 16 residues. Per germline, CDR1 KGHSH and CDR2 LQKENI. The CDR3 nucleotides read TGTGCCAGCTCGGAATCTAGCGGGGGGGATGGAGATACGCAGTATTTT. Translated, it gives CASSESSGGDGDTQYF.

The chain carries TRBV7-9 and TRBJ2-1, with 10 bases identical to TRBD2. The CDR3 consists of 14 residues. The germline V gene encodes CDR1 SEHNR and CDR2 FQNEAQ (reference sequence). J lost 10 bases, V lost 1 base, and 4 bases had no gene match. The CDR3 loop reads CASSLGLAGAEQFF. The CDR3 coding sequence is TGTGCCAGCAGCTTAGGGCTAGCGGGGGCCGAGCAGTTCTTC. Looking up the rest from reference TRBV7-9 and TRBJ2-1 gives the full variable domain: DTGVSQNPRHKITKRGQNVTFRCDPISEHNRLYWYRQTLGQGPEFLTYFQNEAQLEKSRLLSDRFSAERPKGSFSTLEIQRTEQGDSAMYLCASSLGLAGAEQFFGPGTRLTVL.

The CDR3 spells CASRQPPGRASGFGELFF. CDR3 in DNA: TGTGCCAGTAGACAACCCCCCGGTCGAGCTAGCGGATTCGGGGAGCTGTTTTTT. The V and J genes are TRBV19 and TRBJ2-2; 7 bases are shared with TRBD2. V shed 6 bases, J shed 7 bases, and the junction held 20 bases outside the gene matches. The germline gives CDR1 LNHDA, CDR2 SQIVND (reference sequence). CDR3 size: 18 residues. Full variable domain (remainder filled in from reference TRBV19 and TRBJ2-2): DGGITQSPKYLFRKEGQNVTLSCEQNLNHDAMYWYRQDPGQGLRLIYYSQIVNDFQKGDIAEGYSVSREKKESFPLTVTSAQKNPTAFYLCASRQPPGRASGFGELFFGEGSRLTVL.

The chain carries TRBV18 and TRBJ1-5; D not resolved. V dropped 3 bases and J dropped 1 base, with 16 bases sitting between them. The CDR3 sequence is 17 residues long. The germline CDR1 and CDR2 sequences are KGHSH and LQKENI. The CDR3 region is CASSPLAPSTSNQPQHF. The CDR3 DNA sequence: TGTGCCAGCTCACCCCTCGCCCCAAGTACCAGCAATCAGCCCCAGCATTTT.

The chain links TRBV12-5 to TRBJ2-1, with D possibly being TRBD2 (6 bases). With 1 base removed from V and 8 bases from J, the gap between germline ends came to 15 bases. The CDR3 runs 15 residues. CDR1 LGHNT and CDR2 FRNRAP come from the germline V gene. The CDR3 nucleotides read TGTGCTAGTGGTTTGGGGACTACTGTTTGGGATGAGCAGTTCTTC. This translates into CASGLGTTVWDEQFF. The variable domain in full, completed from reference TRBV12-5 and TRBJ2-1, reads DARVTQTPRHKVTEMGQEVTMRCQPILGHNTVFWYRQTMMQGLELLAYFRNRAPLDDSGMPKDRFSAEMPDATLATLKIQPSEPRDSAVYFCASGLGTTVWDEQFFGPGTRLTVL.

The CDR3 DNA is TGTGCCAGCAGTGACGCAGCGGGAGTGCCCGAGCAGTACTTC. Its translation: CASSDAAGVPEQYF. V is TRBV2 and J is TRBJ2-7; 8 nucleotides align to TRBD2. Germline values: CDR1 SNHLY, CDR2 FYNNEI. Losses at the gene ends were 3 bases for V and 6 bases for J; bases not matched to a gene: 7. This CDR3 spans 14 amino acids.